This T cell receptor (beta chain) was sequenced in a study of chemoradiotherapy in HPV16-positive cancers. On the study more broadly: Candidate HPV-specific clones and shared TCR motifs came from a couple of HPV16-positive patients.

As concerns this clone: Its antigen is unidentified.

Whole-study findings and limits: Functional assays defining HPV-specific T cells used only a couple of HPV16-positive patients. In HPV16-positive patients, HPV-responsive T-cell expansion tracked better recurrence-free survival. Candidate HPV-specific clones and E7-related TCR motifs grew in tumor during treatment.

The CDR3 covers 19 residues. The V gene's germline CDR1 is SEHNR and CDR2 FQNEAQ (reference sequence). V gave up 3 bases and J gave up 0 bases, with 21 bases separating them. Using immunoSEQ multiplex PCR, the repertoire was profiled, and TCRdb retains in-frame clones only, with some absent. Of around 30,000 clones listed, around 88% are singletons. Sample: blood, taken from a patient who underwent chemoradiotherapy. The chain recombines TRBV7-9 with TRBJ2-1, with D maybe TRBD2 (6 bases). The sequence was collected from a human donor with HPV-associated anogenital cancer. The CDR3 spells CASSFSSSLVGSSYNEQFF. DNA of the CDR3: TGTGCCAGCAGCTTTAGTTCATCATTGGTCGGGAGCTCCTACAATGAGCAGTTCTTC. The entire variable domain, with the rest obtained from reference TRBV7-9 and TRBJ2-1, is as follows: DTGVSQNPRHKITKRGQNVTFRCDPISEHNRLYWYRQTLGQGPEFLTYFQNEAQLEKSRLLSDRFSAERPKGSFSTLEIQRTEQGDSAMYLCASSFSSSLVGSSYNEQFFGPGTRLTVL.